Presented here are 17 T cell receptor beta chains from one specimen sequenced in a study of cytomegalovirus exposure and HLA in healthy donors. Vbeta (60) and Jbeta (13) primers were used in the PCR. Here immunoSEQ multiplex PCR was the method, and the copy in TCRdb shows in-frame clones only, minus some. Here the sample spans over 200,000 clones, about 89% being singletons. Sequencing input: PBMCs. Source of these receptors: a woman aged 18-29 years in good health and CMV-seronegative.

The V gene is TRBV6-1, the J gene TRBJ2-1; 9 bases agree with TRBD1. In germline, CDR1 is MNHNS, CDR2 SASEGT. The CDR3 is 15 amino acids. V was pared by 4 bases and J by 4 bases, with 5 bases of the junction left unmatched. The CDR3 sequence: CASSVPGQGYNEQFF. The CDR3 nucleotides read TGTGCCAGCAGTGTCCCGGGACAGGGATACAATGAGCAGTTCTTC.

This chain connects TRBV19 to TRBJ2-1, with 7 bases matching TRBD2. Germline V lookup: CDR1 LNHDA, CDR2 SQIVND (reference sequence). This CDR3 is 13 amino acids long. The CDR3 is CGTGERGSHEQFF. CDR3 DNA: TGTGGCACCGGGGAGCGGGGTTCCCATGAGCAGTTCTTC.

The rearrangement joins TRBV30 to TRBJ1-6; tentatively, D is TRBD1 (6 bases). V shed 3 bases and J shed 3 bases, with 21 bases lying between them. This CDR3 contains 18 residues. Germline V gene lookup returns CDR1 GTSNPN and CDR2 SVGIG (reference sequence). The CDR3 loop reads CAWSVKGQPDLYNSPLHF. The CDR3 coding sequence is TGTGCCTGGAGCGTTAAAGGACAGCCAGACCTCTATAATTCACCCCTCCACTTT.

The chain combines TRBV7-3 with TRBJ2-2, with 7 bases lining up with TRBD2. The CDR3 has 14 amino acids. The V gene's germline CDR1 is SGHTA and CDR2 FQGTGA. Trimming removed 5 bases from V and 6 bases from J; junction bases left unmatched: 6. The CDR3 nucleotides are TGTGCCAGCAGCCCGACTAGCATCTCCGGGGAGCTGTTTTTT. It codes for CASSPTSISGELFF. The variable domain in full, with the rest retrieved from reference TRBV7-3 and TRBJ2-2, is GAGVSQTPSNKVTEKGKYVELRCDPISGHTALYWYRQSLGQGPEFLIYFQGTGAADDSGLPNDRFFAVRPEGSVSTLKIQRTERGDSAVYLCASSPTSISGELFFGEGSRLTVL.

The V gene is TRBV29-1, the J gene TRBJ2-1; 9 nucleotides agree with TRBD2. Germline CDR1 SQVTM, CDR2 ANQGSEA. Trimming removed 1 base from V and 0 bases from J; junction bases left unmatched: 4. The CDR3 is 16 amino acids. CDR3 loop: CSVEGLAASSYNEQFF. CDR3 DNA sequence: TGCAGCGTTGAAGGACTAGCGGCCAGCTCCTACAATGAGCAGTTCTTC.

The rearrangement joins TRBV18 to TRBJ2-3, with D perhaps matching TRBD1 (5 bases). The germline CDR1 and CDR2 sequences are KGHSH and LQKENI. The CDR3 totals 14 residues. Trimming removed 6 bases from V and 4 bases from J, with 14 bases in between. For the CDR3, the DNA is TGTGCCAGCTCGCCGACGGTGGGGCCAGATACGCAGTATTTT. Protein: CASSPTVGPDTQYF.

V usage is TRBV30 and J usage is TRBJ2-5, with 11 bases fitting TRBD2. The junction had 9 bases not matched to a gene; V was cut back by 0 bases and J by 0 bases. From germline, CDR1 is GTSNPN and CDR2 SVGIG (reference sequence). The CDR3 loop spans 18 amino acids. This CDR3 is CAWSVPSRTSGYQETQYF. The CDR3 DNA reads TGTGCCTGGAGTGTTCCTTCAAGGACTAGCGGGTACCAAGAGACCCAGTACTTC.

The chain employs TRBV6-5 and TRBJ2-1; D call uncertain. Trimming took 4 bases from V and 6 from J, leaving 10 bases between them. From germline, CDR1 is MNHEY and CDR2 SVGAGI. This CDR3 comprises 13 residues. CDR3 DNA: TGTGCCAGCAGTTTTGGCAGTCCCAATGAGCAGTTCTTC. Residues: CASSFGSPNEQFF.

This clone was seen just once. This chain joins TRBV7-2 and TRBJ1-2; maybe TRBD1 (6 bases). Trimming removed 5 bases at V and 5 bases at J, with 18 bases between. Germline V CDR1 and CDR2: SGHTA, FQGNSA. The CDR3 runs 15 residues. The CDR3: CASSPGAALRYGYTF. The CDR3 DNA follows: TGTGCCAGCAGCCCAGGGGCAGCCCTCAGATATGGCTACACCTTC.

The chain recombines TRBV11-2 with TRBJ2-7, with 7 nucleotides matching TRBD1. CDR3 size: 15 residues. CDR1 SGHAT and CDR2 FQNNGV come from the germline V gene. V lost 4 bases and J lost 7; bases outside the gene matches: 13. As DNA, the CDR3 is TGTGCCAGCAGCTCCGTCAAACAGGGGTGGTGGGAGCAGTACTTC. Amino acid sequence: CASSSVKQGWWEQYF.

The chain is built from TRBV15 and TRBJ2-7; TRBD1 might be the D (5 bases). Germline V gives CDR1 LNHNV, CDR2 YYDKDF (reference sequence). Between the trimmed V and J ends, which lost 4 bases and 4 bases, there was a span of 11 bases. The CDR3 covers 13 residues. Written as DNA, the CDR3 is TGTGCCACCAGCACCCGGGCAGGGTACGAGCAGTACTTC. Translation gives CATSTRAGYEQYF. The whole variable domain, filled in from reference TRBV15 and TRBJ2-7, reads DAMVIQNPRYQVTQFGKPVTLSCSQTLNHNVMYWYQQKSSQAPKLLFHYYDKDFNNEADTPDNFQSRRPNTSFCFLDIRSPGLGDTAMYLCATSTRAGYEQYFGPGTRLTVT.

The genes are TRBV5-6 and TRBJ2-7; weak D call: TRBD1 (6 bases). CDR3 length: 15 amino acids. The germline V gene encodes CDR1 SGHDT and CDR2 YYEEEE. Deletions cut 4 bases from V and 3 bases from J, with 17 bases between. In nucleotides, the CDR3 is TGTGCCAGCAGCCATCGGGACACCCGTTTCTACGAGCAGTACTTC. It specifies CASSHRDTRFYEQYF.

The chain employs TRBV6-6 and TRBJ2-5; TRBD2 matches 15 bases. This CDR3 region has 15 residues. V was pared by 8 bases and J by 2 bases, with 3 bases of the junction left unmatched. Per germline, CDR1 MNHNY and CDR2 SVGAGI (reference sequence). CDR3 region: CASRTSGRAQETQYF. In nucleotides, the CDR3 is TGTGCCAGCCGGACTAGCGGGAGGGCGCAAGAGACCCAGTACTTC.

The rearrangement uses TRBV19 and TRBJ1-1; 7 bases are a match to TRBD1. Losses at the gene ends were 5 bases for V and 4 bases for J; bases not matched to a gene: 7. Germline loops: CDR1 LNHDA, CDR2 SQIVND (reference sequence). The CDR3 spans 14 residues. The CDR3: CASSHRQGITEAFF. In DNA, the CDR3 is TGTGCCAGTAGTCACAGACAGGGAATCACTGAAGCTTTCTTT. Full variable domain (remainder filled in from reference TRBV19 and TRBJ1-1): DGGITQSPKYLFRKEGQNVTLSCEQNLNHDAMYWYRQDPGQGLRLIYYSQIVNDFQKGDIAEGYSVSREKKESFPLTVTSAQKNPTAFYLCASSHRQGITEAFFGQGTRLTVV.

Comments on this clone: Other nucleotide sequences from this sample produce the same CDR3. The rearrangement uses TRBV5-6 and TRBJ2-2, with D perhaps TRBD2 (7 bases). This CDR3 is built from 17 residues. V lost 3 bases and J lost 3, with 18 bases in between. Germline lookup yields CDR1 SGHDT and CDR2 YYEEEE. In DNA form, the CDR3 reads TGTGCCAGCAGCTGGCTGTCCAGGGGAGGGGACACCGGGGAGCTGTTTTTT. Protein: CASSWLSRGGDTGELFF.

This chain joins TRBV29-1 and TRBJ2-2; D not resolved. The length of the CDR3 is 11 residues. CDR1 is SQVTM and CDR2 is ANQGSEA in the germline V gene. V was pared by 2 bases and J by 7 bases, with 5 bases between. CDR3 amino acids: CSVELLGELFF. CDR3 sequence (DNA): TGCAGCGTTGAACTCCTCGGGGAGCTGTTTTTT.

This rearrangement joins TRBV19 to TRBJ2-7; 7 bases match TRBD1. With V trimmed by 4 bases and J by 1 base, 1 base remained unmatched. Germline V CDR1 and CDR2: LNHDA, SQIVND (reference sequence). CDR3 length: 13 amino acids. The CDR3 sequence is CASSRDSSYEQYF. As DNA, the CDR3 is TGTGCCAGTAGTAGGGACAGTTCCTACGAGCAGTACTTC.